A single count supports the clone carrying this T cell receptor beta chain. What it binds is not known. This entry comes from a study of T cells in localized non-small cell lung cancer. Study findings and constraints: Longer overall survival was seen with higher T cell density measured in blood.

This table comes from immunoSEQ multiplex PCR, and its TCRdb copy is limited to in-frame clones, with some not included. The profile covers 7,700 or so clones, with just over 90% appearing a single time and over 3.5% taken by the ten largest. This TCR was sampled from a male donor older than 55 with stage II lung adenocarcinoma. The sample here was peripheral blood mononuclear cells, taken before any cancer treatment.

CDR3 in DNA: TGTGCCAGTAGTATAGATCTTAGCCTAGCACCCGGCGACGAGCAGTACTTC. It translates to CASSIDLSLAPGDEQYF. V usage is TRBV19 and J usage is TRBJ2-7; weak D call: TRBD2 (5 bases). V dropped 0 bases and J dropped 5 bases, with 20 bases sitting between them. The germline V gene has CDR1 LNHDA and CDR2 SQIVND (reference sequence). The CDR3 contains 17 residues.